The entry that follows covers one T cell receptor (beta chain) sequence. Ages ranged from about 18 to 100 years, with residence in about two dozen US areas. Assignment of participants to cohorts was predicated upon participant-reported clinical history. The CDR3 length is 15 residues. The germline V gene encodes CDR1 SGHDT and CDR2 YYEEEE. V lost 0 bases, J lost 4 bases, and 5 bases stayed unmatched. This sample was included in a study of blood T cell repertoires in COVID-19. Overall study context: From T cells, B-cell-depleted T cells, or PBMCs came the material, which was cDNA or gDNA.

The protocol was immunoSEQ multiplex PCR, while the TCRdb copy is restricted to in-frame clones and leaves out a portion. Among a few hundred thousand clones listed, more than 75% were seen once. The sample was PBMCs or T cells enriched from blood (not recorded which). The chain links TRBV5-6 to TRBJ2-7, with 9 bases aligning to TRBD1. This receptor was identified in a woman aged 30 to 39 who had recovered from COVID-19. CDR3 DNA sequence: TGTGCCAGCAGCTTGGCCCCGGGACAGGGATACGAGCAGTACTTC. This sequence encodes CASSLAPGQGYEQYF.